This record covers a single T cell receptor (beta chain). Its binding antigen is unknown. Base-call qualities are not available, and no considerably larger clone is one nucleotide away. This record comes from a study of blood T cell repertoires in COVID-19 (TCRdb year 2020). About the investigation overall: Samples covering the acute and convalescent phases of COVID-19 were provided by collaborators in the United States, Italy and Spain. The material from the prospective study consisted of cDNA or gDNA derived from T cells, B-cell-depleted T cells, or PBMCs. The dataset comprised deeply sampled blood TCRbeta repertoires from subjects exposed to, actively infected with, or recovered from COVID-19. A freely available public database, intended as a resource for researchers studying the immune response to SARS-CoV-2, is where the repertoires were released. The samples were drawn from two sources: the first 160 participants of the ongoing ImmuneRACE study, and over 1,000 subjects contributed by 6 global collaborators. The sample metadata nearly always contained a de-identified subject ID, COVID-19 status, age in years and sex. Where available, HLA class I and class II types were taken from metadata supplied by the sample provider and were not determined by assay-based typing.

The paper as a whole reports these results and caveats: Clinical and demographic metadata were provided uncurated, with the amount varying by source and participant.

A second Seattle source provided samples from volunteer blood donors who had recovered from COVID-19. Whole blood was collected in K2EDTA tubes by collaborating institutions according to the institutions' own protocols. For TCRbeta analysis, collaborators shipped samples as frozen whole blood, isolated PBMCs, or DNA extracted from either of those sample types. The CDR3 goes from the cysteine to the phenylalanine over 16 residues. This entry keeps only the CDR3 DNA: 48 bases, framed from base 1. Trimming removed 5 bases from V and 0 bases from J; the gene matches leave 5 bases unexplained. For CDR1 and CDR2, the germline V gene lists SGHVS and FNYEAQ. The immunoSEQ Assay, a bias-controlled multiplex PCR, was used to amplify TCRbeta CDR3 regions from genomic DNA. In the source study's methods: The number of nucleated cells in each sample was estimated from the amplification of reference gene primers within the assay. Sequence reads were collapsed and filtered to measure the absolute abundance of every unique TCRbeta CDR3 rearrangement. Productive Simpson clonality was computed per sample as the square root of Simpson's diversity index over productive rearrangements. Imported from immuneACCESS, the table was reduced by TCRdb to in-frame sequences with V and J called. These copies leave out some clones; in studies compared against another copy, an unresolved V gene accounts for under half, and the cause of the remainder is not known. That table supplies the V and J calls and clone size; D and trimming were determined from the DNA. Here the sample has just under 250,000 clones; around 87% occur a single time. Less than 4% of the sample comes from the top ten.

The sequencing input was peripheral blood. This receptor was taken from a woman in her twenties or thirties who had recovered from COVID-19. This chain joins TRBV7-6 to TRBJ1-4, and 8 junction bases match TRBD1. The CDR3 sequence is CASSRTGIATNEKLFF. In nucleotides, the sequence is TGTGCCAGCAGCCGGACAGGGATTGCAACTAATGAAAAACTGTTTTTT.